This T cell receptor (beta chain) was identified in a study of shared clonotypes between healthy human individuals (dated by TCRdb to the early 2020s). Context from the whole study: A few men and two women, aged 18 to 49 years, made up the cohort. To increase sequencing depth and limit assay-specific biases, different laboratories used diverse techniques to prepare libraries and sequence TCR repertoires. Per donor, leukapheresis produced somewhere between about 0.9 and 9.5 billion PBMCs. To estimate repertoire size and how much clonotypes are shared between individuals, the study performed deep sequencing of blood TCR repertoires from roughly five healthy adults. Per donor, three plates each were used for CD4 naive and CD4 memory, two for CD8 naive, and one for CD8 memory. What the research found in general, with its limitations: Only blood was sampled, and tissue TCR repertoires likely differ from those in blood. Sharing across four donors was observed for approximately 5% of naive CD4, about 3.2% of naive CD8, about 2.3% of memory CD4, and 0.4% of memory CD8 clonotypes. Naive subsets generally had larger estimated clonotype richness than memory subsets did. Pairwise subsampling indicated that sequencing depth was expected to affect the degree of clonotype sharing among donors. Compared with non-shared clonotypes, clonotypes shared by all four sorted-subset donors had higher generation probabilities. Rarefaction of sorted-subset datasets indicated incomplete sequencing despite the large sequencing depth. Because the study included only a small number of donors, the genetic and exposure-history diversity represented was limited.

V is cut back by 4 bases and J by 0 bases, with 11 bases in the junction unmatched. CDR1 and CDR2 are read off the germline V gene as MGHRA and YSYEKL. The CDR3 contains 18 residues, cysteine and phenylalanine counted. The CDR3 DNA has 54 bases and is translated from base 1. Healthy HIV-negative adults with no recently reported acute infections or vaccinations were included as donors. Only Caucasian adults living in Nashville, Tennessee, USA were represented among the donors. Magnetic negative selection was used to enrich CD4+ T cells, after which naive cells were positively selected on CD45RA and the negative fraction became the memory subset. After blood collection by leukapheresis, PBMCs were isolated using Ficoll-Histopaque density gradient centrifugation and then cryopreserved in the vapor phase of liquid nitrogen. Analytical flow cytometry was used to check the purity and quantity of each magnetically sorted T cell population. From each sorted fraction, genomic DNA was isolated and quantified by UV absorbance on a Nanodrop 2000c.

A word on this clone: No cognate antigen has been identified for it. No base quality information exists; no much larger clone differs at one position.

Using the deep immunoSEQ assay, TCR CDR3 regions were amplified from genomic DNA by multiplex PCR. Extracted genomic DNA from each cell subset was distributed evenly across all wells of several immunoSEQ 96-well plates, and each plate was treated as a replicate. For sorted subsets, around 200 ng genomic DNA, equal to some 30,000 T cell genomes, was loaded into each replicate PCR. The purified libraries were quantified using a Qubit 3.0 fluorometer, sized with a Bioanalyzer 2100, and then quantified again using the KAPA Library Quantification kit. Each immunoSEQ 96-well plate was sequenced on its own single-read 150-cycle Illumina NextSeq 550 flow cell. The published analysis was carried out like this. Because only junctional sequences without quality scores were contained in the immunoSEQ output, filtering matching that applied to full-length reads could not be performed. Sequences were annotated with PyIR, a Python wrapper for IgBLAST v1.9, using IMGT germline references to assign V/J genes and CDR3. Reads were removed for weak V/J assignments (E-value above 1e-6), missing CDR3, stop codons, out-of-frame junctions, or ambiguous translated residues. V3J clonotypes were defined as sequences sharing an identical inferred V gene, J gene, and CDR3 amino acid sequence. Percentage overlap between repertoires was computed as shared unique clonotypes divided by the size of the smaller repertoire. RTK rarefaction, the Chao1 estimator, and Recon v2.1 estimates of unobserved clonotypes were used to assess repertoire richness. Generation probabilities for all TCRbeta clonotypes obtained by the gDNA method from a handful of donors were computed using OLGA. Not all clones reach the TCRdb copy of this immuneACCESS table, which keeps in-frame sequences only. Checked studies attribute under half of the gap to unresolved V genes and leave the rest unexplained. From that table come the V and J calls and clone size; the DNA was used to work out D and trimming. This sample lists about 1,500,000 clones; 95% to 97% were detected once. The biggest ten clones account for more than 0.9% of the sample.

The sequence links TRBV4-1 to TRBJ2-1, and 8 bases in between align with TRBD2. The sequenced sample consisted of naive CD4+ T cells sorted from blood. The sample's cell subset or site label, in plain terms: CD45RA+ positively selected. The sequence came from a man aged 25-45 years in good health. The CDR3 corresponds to CASSPPTTSVSSYNEQFF. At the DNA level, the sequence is TGCGCCAGCAGCCCCCCCACGACTAGCGTAAGCTCCTACAATGAGCAGTTCTTC.